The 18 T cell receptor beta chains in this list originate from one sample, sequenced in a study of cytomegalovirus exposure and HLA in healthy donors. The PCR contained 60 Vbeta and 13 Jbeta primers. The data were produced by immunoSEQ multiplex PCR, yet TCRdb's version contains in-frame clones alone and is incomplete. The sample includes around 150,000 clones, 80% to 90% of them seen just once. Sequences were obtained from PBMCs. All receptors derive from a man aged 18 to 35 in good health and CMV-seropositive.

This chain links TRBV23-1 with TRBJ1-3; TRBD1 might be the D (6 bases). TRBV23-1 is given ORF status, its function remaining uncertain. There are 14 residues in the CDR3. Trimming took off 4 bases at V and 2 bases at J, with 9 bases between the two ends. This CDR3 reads CASSRTGPGNTIYF. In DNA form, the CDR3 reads TGCGCCAGCAGTCGTACAGGGCCTGGAAACACCATATATTTT.

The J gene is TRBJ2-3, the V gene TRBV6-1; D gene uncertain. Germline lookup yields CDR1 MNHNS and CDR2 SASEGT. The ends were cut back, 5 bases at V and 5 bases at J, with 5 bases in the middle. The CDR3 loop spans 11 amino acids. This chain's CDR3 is CASSNRDTQYF. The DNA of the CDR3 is TGTGCCAGCAGTAACAGAGATACGCAGTATTTT.

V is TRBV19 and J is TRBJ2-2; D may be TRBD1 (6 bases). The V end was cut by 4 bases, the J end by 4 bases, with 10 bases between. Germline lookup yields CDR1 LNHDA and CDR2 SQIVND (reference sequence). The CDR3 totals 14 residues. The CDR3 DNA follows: TGTGCCAGTAGTACCCAACAGGGCACCGGGGAGCTGTTTTTT. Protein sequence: CASSTQQGTGELFF.

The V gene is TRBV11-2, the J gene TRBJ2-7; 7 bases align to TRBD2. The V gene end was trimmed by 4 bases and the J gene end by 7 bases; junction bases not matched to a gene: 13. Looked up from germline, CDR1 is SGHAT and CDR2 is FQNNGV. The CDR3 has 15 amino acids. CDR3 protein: CASSWEGSSGGEQYF. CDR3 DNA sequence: TGTGCCAGCAGCTGGGAGGGGAGCTCGGGAGGAGAGCAGTACTTC.

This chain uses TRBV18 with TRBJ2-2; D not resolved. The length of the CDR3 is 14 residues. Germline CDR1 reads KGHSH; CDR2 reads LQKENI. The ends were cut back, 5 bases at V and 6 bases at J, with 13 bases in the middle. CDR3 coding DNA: TGTGCCAGCTCATCCTCCACGGTGCCCGGGGAGCTGTTTTTT. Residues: CASSSSTVPGELFF.

In DNA, the CDR3 is TGTGCCAGCACCGTTCCGGTATACGCTACGCAGTATTTT. Its protein is CASTVPVYATQYF. V usage is TRBV7-2 and J usage is TRBJ2-3; D unresolved. Trimming took off 7 bases at V and 8 bases at J, with 16 bases between the two ends. Germline loops: CDR1 SGHTA, CDR2 FQGNSA. CDR3 size: 13 residues.

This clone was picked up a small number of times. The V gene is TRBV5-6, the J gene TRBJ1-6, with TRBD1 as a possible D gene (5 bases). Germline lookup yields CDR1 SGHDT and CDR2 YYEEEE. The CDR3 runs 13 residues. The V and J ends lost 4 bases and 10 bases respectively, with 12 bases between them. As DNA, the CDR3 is TGTGCCAGCAGCCCAATAGGGGTATCACCCCTCCACTTT. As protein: CASSPIGVSPLHF.

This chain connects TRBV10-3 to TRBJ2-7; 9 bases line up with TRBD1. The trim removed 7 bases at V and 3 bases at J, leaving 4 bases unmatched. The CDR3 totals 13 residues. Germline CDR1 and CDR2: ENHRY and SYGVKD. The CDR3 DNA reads TGTGCCATCACCGGGACAGGGATCTACGAGCAGTACTTC. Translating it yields CAITGTGIYEQYF.

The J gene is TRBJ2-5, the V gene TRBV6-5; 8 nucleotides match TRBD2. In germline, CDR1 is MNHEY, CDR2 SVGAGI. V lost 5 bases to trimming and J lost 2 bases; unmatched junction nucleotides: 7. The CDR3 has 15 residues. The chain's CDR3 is CASSRAGGIQETQYF. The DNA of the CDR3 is TGTGCCAGCAGTCGGGCGGGGGGCATTCAAGAGACCCAGTACTTC.

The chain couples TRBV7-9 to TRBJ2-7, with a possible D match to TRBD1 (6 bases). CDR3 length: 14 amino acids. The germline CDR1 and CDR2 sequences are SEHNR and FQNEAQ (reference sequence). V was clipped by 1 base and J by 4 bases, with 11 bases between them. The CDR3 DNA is TGTGCCAGCAGCTTAGGCTCAGGGGAATACGAGCAGTACTTC. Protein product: CASSLGSGEYEQYF.

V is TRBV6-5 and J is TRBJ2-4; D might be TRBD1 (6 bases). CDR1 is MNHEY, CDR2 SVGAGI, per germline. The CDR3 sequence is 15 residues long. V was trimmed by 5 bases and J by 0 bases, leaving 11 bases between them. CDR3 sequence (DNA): TGTGCCAGCAGTAAGGACAGTCCAGCCAAAAACATTCAGTACTTC. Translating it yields CASSKDSPAKNIQYF.

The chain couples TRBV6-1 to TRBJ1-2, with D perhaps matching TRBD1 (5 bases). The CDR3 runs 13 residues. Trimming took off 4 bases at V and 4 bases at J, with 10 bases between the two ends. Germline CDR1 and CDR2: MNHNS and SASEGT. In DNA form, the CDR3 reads TGTGCCAGCAGTGGACAGCCCATCTATGGCTACACCTTC. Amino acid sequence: CASSGQPIYGYTF.

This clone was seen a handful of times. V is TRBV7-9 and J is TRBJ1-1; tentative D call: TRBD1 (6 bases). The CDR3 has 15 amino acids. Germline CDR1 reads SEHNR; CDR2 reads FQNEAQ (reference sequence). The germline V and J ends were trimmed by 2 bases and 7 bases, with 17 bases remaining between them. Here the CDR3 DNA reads TGTGCCAGCAGCTTACCACAGGGACCGAGGAGTGAAGCTTTCTTT. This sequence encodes CASSLPQGPRSEAFF.

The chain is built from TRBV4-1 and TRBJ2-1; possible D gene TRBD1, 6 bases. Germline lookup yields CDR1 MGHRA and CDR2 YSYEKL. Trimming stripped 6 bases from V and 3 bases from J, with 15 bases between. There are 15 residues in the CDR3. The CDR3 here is CASRPAGAYYNEQFF. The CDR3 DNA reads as TGCGCCAGCAGGCCGGCAGGGGCCTACTACAATGAGCAGTTCTTC.

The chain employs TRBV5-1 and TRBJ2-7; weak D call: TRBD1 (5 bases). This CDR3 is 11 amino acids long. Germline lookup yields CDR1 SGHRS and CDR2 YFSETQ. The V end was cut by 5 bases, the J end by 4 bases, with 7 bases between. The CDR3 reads CASRDNYEQYF. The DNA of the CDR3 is TGCGCCAGCAGGGACAATTACGAGCAGTACTTC.

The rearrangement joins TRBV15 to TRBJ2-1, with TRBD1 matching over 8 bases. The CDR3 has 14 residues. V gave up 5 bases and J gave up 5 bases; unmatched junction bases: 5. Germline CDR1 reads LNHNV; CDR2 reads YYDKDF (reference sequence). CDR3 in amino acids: CATSDRGTDNEQFF. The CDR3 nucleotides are TGTGCCACCAGCGACAGGGGAACAGACAATGAGCAGTTCTTC. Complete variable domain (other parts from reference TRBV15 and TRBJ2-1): DAMVIQNPRYQVTQFGKPVTLSCSQTLNHNVMYWYQQKSSQAPKLLFHYYDKDFNNEADTPDNFQSRRPNTSFCFLDIRSPGLGDTAMYLCATSDRGTDNEQFFGPGTRLTVL.

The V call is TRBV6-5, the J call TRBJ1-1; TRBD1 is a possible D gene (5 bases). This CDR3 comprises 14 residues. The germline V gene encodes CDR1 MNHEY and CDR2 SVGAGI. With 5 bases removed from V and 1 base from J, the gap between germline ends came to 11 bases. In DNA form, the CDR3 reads TGTGCCAGCAGTGCTGCCAGGGCGAACACTGAAGCTTTCTTT. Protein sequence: CASSAARANTEAFF.

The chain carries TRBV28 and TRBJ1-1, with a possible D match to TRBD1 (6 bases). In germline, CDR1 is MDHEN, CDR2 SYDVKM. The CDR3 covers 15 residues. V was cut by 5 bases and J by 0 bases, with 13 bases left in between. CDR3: CASSVIGDMNTEAFF. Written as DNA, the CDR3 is TGTGCCAGCAGTGTAATCGGGGACATGAACACTGAAGCTTTCTTT.